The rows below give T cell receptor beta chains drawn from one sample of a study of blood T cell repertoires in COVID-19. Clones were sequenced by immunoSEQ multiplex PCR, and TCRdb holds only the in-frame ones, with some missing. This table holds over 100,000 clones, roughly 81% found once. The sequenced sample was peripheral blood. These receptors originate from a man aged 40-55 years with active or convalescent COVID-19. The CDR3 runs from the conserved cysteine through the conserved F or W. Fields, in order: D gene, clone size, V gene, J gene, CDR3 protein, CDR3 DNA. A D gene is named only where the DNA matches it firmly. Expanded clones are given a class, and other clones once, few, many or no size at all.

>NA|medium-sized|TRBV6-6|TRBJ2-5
CASSYGVTGETQYF
TGTGCCAGCAGTTACGGGGTCACGGGGGAGACCCAGTACTTC
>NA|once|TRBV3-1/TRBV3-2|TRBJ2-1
CASSQTLLVNLGGEQFF
TGTGCCAGCAGCCAAACCCTTCTAGTCAACCTGGGGGGTGAGCAGTTCTTC
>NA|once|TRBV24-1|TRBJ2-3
CATGTPGTDTQYF
TGTGCCACCGGGACTCCCGGCACAGATACGCAGTATTTT
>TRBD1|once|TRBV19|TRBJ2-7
CASSFRTGGYEQYF
TGTGCCAGTAGTTTCAGGACAGGGGGCTACGAGCAGTACTTC
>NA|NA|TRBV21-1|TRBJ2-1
CASTRHGGEQFF
TGTGCCAGCACCAGGCATGGGGGGGAGCAGTTCTTC
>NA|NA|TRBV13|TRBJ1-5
CASSRGQGNQPQHF
TGTGCCAGCAGCCGAGGGCAGGGCAATCAGCCCCAGCATTTT
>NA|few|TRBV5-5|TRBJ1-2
CASSPSGPSNYGYTF
TGTGCCAGCAGCCCCAGTGGTCCATCTAACTATGGCTACACCTTC
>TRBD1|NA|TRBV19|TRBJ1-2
CASSTWDRMDYGYTF
TGTGCCAGTAGTACCTGGGACAGAATGGACTATGGCTACACCTTC
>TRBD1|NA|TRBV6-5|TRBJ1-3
CASWTGDGNTIYF
TGTGCCAGCTGGACAGGGGACGGAAACACCATATATTTT
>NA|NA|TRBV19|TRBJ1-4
CASIGRGTNEKLFF
TGTGCCAGTATTGGGAGAGGAACTAATGAAAAACTGTTTTTT
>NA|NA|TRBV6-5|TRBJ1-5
CASSSRESNQPQHF
TGTGCCAGCAGCTCCAGGGAAAGCAATCAGCCCCAGCATTTT
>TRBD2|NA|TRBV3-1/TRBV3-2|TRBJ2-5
CASSHIAGGFQETQYF
TGTGCCAGCAGTCACATAGCGGGGGGATTCCAAGAGACCCAGTACTTC
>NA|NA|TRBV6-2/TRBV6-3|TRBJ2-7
CASSYPTYEQYF
TGTGCCAGCAGTTACCCAACCTACGAGCAGTACTTC
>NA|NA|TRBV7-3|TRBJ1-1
CASSLGGGTEAFF
TGTGCCAGCAGCTTGGGGGGAGGCACTGAAGCTTTCTTT
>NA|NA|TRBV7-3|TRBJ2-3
CASSLATGTQYF
TGTGCCAGCAGCTTGGCCACGGGTACGCAGTATTTT
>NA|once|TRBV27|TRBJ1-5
CASSLFREFNQPQHF
TGTGCCAGCAGTTTATTTCGGGAGTTCAATCAGCCCCAGCATTTT
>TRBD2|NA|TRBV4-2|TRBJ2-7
CARRGGWRDSCYEQYF
TGTGCCCGCCGGGGGGGTTGGAGGGATTCGTGCTACGAGCAGTACTTC
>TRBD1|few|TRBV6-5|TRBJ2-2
CASSYLTGTGELFF
TGTGCCAGCAGTTACCTGACAGGGACCGGGGAGCTGTTTTTT
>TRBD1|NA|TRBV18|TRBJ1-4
CASTTGVGEKLFF
TGTGCCAGCACGACAGGGGTCGGCGAAAAACTGTTTTTT
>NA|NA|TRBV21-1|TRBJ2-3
CARGTGGEDTQYF
TGTGCCAGGGGGACAGGGGGCGAAGATACGCAGTATTTT
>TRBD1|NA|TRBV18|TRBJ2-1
CASSPPGQTYNEQFF
TGTGCCAGCTCACCACCGGGACAGACATACAATGAGCAGTTCTTC
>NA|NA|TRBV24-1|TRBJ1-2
CAIQDNYGYTF
TGTGCCATCCAGGATAACTATGGCTACACCTTC
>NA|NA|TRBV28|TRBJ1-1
CASSSMRNTEAFF
TGTGCCAGCAGTTCGATGCGGAACACTGAAGCTTTCTTT
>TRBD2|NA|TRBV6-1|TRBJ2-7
CASSASFSGGAKYEQYF
TGTGCCAGCAGTGCATCGTTTAGCGGGGGGGCTAAGTACGAGCAGTACTTC
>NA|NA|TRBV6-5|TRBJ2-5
CASSLGQGRETQYF
TGTGCCAGCAGTTTGGGTCAGGGGCGAGAGACCCAGTACTTC
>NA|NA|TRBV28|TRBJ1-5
CASSLVGLLNQPQHF
TGTGCCAGCAGTTTGGTCGGACTGCTCAATCAGCCCCAGCATTTT
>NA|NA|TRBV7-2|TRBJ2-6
CASSSGQVGANVLTF
TGTGCCAGCAGCTCGGGACAAGTCGGGGCCAACGTCCTGACTTTC
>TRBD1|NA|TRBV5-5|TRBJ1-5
CASSHAGKTGTAISNQPQHF
TGTGCCAGCAGCCATGCAGGAAAAACCGGGACAGCTATTAGCAATCAGCCCCAGCATTTT
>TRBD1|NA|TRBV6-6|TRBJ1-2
CASSYQTPGQPYGYTF
TGTGCCAGCAGTTACCAAACACCGGGACAGCCCTATGGCTACACCTTC
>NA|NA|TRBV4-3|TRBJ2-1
CASSQSLPGGYYNEQFF
TGCGCCAGCAGCCAGAGCCTTCCAGGGGGGTACTACAATGAGCAGTTCTTC
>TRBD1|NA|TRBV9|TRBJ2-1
CASSVGQGAYNEQFF
TGTGCCAGCAGCGTAGGACAGGGGGCCTACAATGAGCAGTTCTTC
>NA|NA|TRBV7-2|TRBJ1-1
CASSLVSGKTEAFF
TGTGCCAGCAGCTTAGTGTCGGGTAAGACTGAAGCTTTCTTT
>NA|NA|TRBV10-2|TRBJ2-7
CASSAVALGEVEQYF
TGCGCCAGCAGTGCTGTTGCACTCGGGGAGGTAGAGCAGTACTTC
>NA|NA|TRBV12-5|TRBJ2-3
CASGLVLTFRTDTQYF
TGTGCTAGTGGTTTGGTTCTAACGTTTCGCACAGATACGCAGTATTTT
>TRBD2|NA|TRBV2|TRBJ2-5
CASSGRAGGTETQYF
TGTGCCAGCAGCGGGCGAGCGGGGGGGACTGAGACCCAGTACTTC
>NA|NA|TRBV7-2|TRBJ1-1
CASSSQTSMNTEAFF
TGTGCCAGCAGCTCTCAAACAAGTATGAACACTGAAGCTTTCTTT
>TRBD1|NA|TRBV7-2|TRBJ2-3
CASSLPRWARTGDNTQYF
TGTGCCAGCAGCTTACCTAGATGGGCTAGGACAGGGGACAATACGCAGTATTTT
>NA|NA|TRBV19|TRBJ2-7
CASTDYAGTEQYF
TGTGCCAGTACCGATTATGCGGGGACCGAGCAGTACTTC
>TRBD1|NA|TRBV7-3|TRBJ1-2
CASSLTQKGADFAAGCGYTF
TGTGCCAGCAGCTTAACACAAAAGGGGGCGGATTTCGCTGCTGGGTGCGGCTACACCTTC
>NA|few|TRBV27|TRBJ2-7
CASSLSIGGEQYF
TGTGCCAGCAGTTTATCGATAGGGGGTGAGCAGTACTTC
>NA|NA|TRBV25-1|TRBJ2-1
CASSGTSEQFF
TGTGCCAGCAGTGGGACATCCGAGCAGTTCTTC
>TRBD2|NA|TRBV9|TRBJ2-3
CASSRLAGVTQYF
TGTGCCAGCAGCCGACTAGCGGGGGTTACGCAGTATTTT
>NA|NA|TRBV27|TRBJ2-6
CASSSSILDTGTGANVLTF
TGTGCCAGCAGCTCTTCCATTTTGGACACAGGGACTGGGGCCAACGTCCTGACTTTC
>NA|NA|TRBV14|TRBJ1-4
CASSQEGEGTNEKLFF
TGTGCCAGCAGCCAAGAGGGGGAGGGGACTAATGAAAAACTGTTTTTT
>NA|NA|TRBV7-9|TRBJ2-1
CASSLLDRSPYNEQFF
TGTGCCAGCAGCTTACTCGACAGAAGTCCGTACAATGAGCAGTTCTTC